Listed here is a single T cell receptor (beta chain). What it binds is not known. This specimen belongs to a study of graft-versus-host responses after intestinal transplantation. The overall study: Induction using anti-thymocyte globulin, followed by tacrolimus and steroids for roughly 3 years, was given to all recipients.

Libraries were prepared by immunoSEQ multiplex PCR; TCRdb keeps only in-frame clonotypes and omits some of them. The profile shows 110,000 to 150,000 clones, 85% to 95% of them singletons. The germline V gene encodes CDR1 MDHEN and CDR2 SYDVKM. The CDR3 runs to 16 residues. Germline trimming cut 3 bases from V and 2 bases from J; bases unmatched to any gene: 5. The sequence came from a human donor who received an intestinal transplant. The specimen comprised unstimulated CD4+ T cells sorted from spleen or lymph node cells, sampled before intestinal transplant. The rearrangement links TRBV28 to TRBJ2-7; 12 bases map to TRBD2. The CDR3 here is CASSFGTSGSTYEQYF. CDR3 coding DNA: TGTGCCAGCAGTTTCGGGACTAGCGGGTCTACCTACGAGCAGTACTTC.